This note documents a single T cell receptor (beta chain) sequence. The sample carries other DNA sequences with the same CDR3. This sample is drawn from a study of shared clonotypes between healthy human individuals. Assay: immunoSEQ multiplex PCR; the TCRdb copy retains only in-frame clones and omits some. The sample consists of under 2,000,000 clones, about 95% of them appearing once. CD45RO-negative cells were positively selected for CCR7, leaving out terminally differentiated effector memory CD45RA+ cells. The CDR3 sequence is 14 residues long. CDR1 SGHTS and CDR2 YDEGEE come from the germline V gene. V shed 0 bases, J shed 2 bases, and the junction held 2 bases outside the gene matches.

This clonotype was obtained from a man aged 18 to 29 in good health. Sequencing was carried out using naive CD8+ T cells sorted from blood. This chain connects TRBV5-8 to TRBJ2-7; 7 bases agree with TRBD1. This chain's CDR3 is CASSLDRGPYEQYF. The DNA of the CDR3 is TGTGCCAGCAGCTTGGACAGGGGTCCCTACGAGCAGTACTTC.